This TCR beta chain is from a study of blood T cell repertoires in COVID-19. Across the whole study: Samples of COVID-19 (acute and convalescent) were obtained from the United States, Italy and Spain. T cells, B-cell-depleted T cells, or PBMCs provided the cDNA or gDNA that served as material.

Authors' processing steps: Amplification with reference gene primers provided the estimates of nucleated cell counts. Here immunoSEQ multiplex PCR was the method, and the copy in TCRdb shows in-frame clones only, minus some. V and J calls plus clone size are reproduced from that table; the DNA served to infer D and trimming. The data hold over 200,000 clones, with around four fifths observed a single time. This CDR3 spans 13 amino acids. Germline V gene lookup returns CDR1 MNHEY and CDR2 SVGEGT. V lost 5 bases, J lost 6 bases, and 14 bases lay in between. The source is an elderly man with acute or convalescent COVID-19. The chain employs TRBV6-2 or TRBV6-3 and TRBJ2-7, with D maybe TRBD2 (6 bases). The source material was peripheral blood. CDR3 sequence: CASSRSWEAEQYF. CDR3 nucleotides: TGTGCCAGCAGTCGCTCCTGGGAGGCCGAGCAGTACTTC.